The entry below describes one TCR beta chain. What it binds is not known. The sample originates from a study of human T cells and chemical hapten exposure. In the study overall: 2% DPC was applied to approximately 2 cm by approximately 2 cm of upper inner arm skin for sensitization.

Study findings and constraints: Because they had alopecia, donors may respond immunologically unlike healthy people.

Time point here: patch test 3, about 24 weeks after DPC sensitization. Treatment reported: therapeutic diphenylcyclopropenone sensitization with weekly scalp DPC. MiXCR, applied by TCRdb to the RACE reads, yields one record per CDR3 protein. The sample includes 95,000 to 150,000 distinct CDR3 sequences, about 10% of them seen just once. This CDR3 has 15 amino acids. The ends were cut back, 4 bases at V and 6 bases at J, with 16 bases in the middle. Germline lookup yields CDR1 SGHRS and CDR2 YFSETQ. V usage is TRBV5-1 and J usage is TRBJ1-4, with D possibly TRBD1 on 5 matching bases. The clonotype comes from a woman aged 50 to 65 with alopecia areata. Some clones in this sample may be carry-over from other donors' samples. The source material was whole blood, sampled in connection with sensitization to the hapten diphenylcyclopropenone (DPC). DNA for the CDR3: TGCGCCAGCAGCGCCGACATTACGGGGGATGAAAAACTGTTTTTT. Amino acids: CASSADITGDEKLFF.